The clone carrying this T cell receptor beta chain appeared a few times. What it binds is not known. These data belong to a study of cytomegalovirus exposure and HLA in healthy donors. General study findings and limits: Association of a missense DCLRE1C variant with TCR beta V- and J-gene trimming was reported in a later analysis.

With 60 Vbeta and 13 Jbeta primers, the PCR was carried out. TCRdb keeps only in-frame clones here, not all; method: immunoSEQ multiplex PCR. The sample consists of some 190,000 clones, around 84% of them appearing once. The sequenced sample was PBMCs. This TCR came from a boy aged 2 to 10 in good health and CMV-seronegative.

The CDR3 region has the DNA TGTGCCACCAGCAGCACAGGGAGCGGTGAAGCTTTCTTT. Translation: CATSSTGSGEAFF. V is TRBV15 and J is TRBJ1-1; perhaps TRBD1 as D (6 bases). Per the germline V gene, CDR1 is LNHNV and CDR2 is YYDKDF (reference sequence). V lost 3 bases and J lost 7, with 12 bases in between. CDR3 length: 13 amino acids.